Presented here are 22 T cell receptor beta chains from one specimen sequenced in a study of OX40 agonist ivuxolimab in advanced cancers. The protocol was immunoSEQ multiplex PCR, while the TCRdb copy is restricted to in-frame clones and leaves out a portion. The profile shows 100,000 or so clones, 80% to 90% of them singletons. The starting material was CD4+ or CD8+ T cells sorted from blood, obtained in a trial of the OX40 agonist ivuxolimab. The origin of the receptors is an adult with an advanced solid tumor such as melanoma, head and neck, liver or kidney cancer.

V gene TRBV15 combines with J gene TRBJ1-5; D is possibly TRBD1 (5 bases). V lost 1 base and J 9 bases, leaving 10 bases between the germline ends. CDR1 is LNHNV, CDR2 YYDKDF, per germline (reference sequence). This CDR3 is 13 amino acids long. The CDR3 coding sequence is TGTGCCACCAGCAGAGTTGGGGACGGGCCCCAGCATTTT. Translating gives CATSRVGDGPQHF.

The chain joins TRBV30 to TRBJ1-5; D not certain. The CDR3 length is 14 residues. The V end was cut by 0 bases, the J end by 4 bases, with 10 bases between. CDR1 is GTSNPN, CDR2 SVGIG, per germline (reference sequence). The CDR3 here is CAWSVYTDNQPQHF. In DNA, the CDR3 is TGTGCCTGGAGTGTGTATACTGATAATCAGCCCCAGCATTTT.

The J gene is TRBJ2-3, the V gene TRBV5-6; D is ambiguous. CDR3 length equals 14 residues. Germline V CDR1 and CDR2: SGHDT, YYEEEE. Trimming left V 4 bases short and J 2 bases short, with 11 bases between. CDR3 sequence reads: CASSENGNTDTQYF. The CDR3 DNA follows: TGTGCCAGCAGCGAGAATGGAAACACAGATACGCAGTATTTT. The full variable domain, completed using reference TRBV5-6 and TRBJ2-3, is DAGVTQSPTHLIKTRGQQVTLRCSPKSGHDTVSWYQQALGQGPQFIFQYYEEEERQRGNFPDRFSGHQFPNYSSELNVNALLLGDSALYLCASSENGNTDTQYFGPGTRLTVL.

The chain couples TRBV5-1 to TRBJ1-1; 9 bases match TRBD1. This CDR3 is built from 13 residues. Trimming removed 7 bases from V and 5 bases from J; junction bases left unmatched: 6. Germline V gives CDR1 SGHRS, CDR2 YFSETQ. This CDR3 reads CASGPGQGTEAFF. In DNA, the CDR3 is TGCGCCAGCGGCCCGGGACAGGGTACTGAAGCTTTCTTT.

The chain couples TRBV5-1 to TRBJ1-2, with no clear D. Germline values: CDR1 SGHRS, CDR2 YFSETQ. V was shortened by 1 base and J by 1 base, with 8 bases between the two germline ends. The CDR3 is 14 residues long. The CDR3 here is CASSLSSHNYGYTF. CDR3 bases: TGCGCCAGCAGCTTGTCCAGTCATAACTATGGCTACACCTTC.

This chain connects TRBV18 to TRBJ1-1; D gene unclear. With 0 bases removed from V and 3 bases from J, the gap between germline ends came to 8 bases. CDR1 and CDR2 (germline): KGHSH, LQKENI. This CDR3 is 14 amino acids long. DNA for the CDR3: TGTGCCAGCTCACCACCGGGCGGCTACACTGAAGCTTTCTTT. Translating it yields CASSPPGGYTEAFF.

The rearrangement links TRBV4-2 to TRBJ1-2; weak D call: TRBD1 (6 bases). The length of the CDR3 is 17 residues. CDR1 LGHNA and CDR2 YNFKEQ come from the germline V gene. V was clipped by 3 bases and J by 5 bases, with 22 bases between them. CDR3 in amino acids: CASSHAGGAGPGYGYTF. CDR3 nucleotide sequence: TGTGCCAGCAGCCATGCCGGGGGGGCGGGACCAGGGTATGGCTACACCTTC.

The CDR3 region has the DNA TGTGCCAGCAGCGCCCAGGGGGCCAGGGGCACAGATACGCAGTATTTT. Translating gives CASSAQGARGTDTQYF. The chain uses TRBV7-9 and TRBJ2-3; TRBD1 agrees at 8 bases. V lost 5 bases to trimming and J lost 1 base; unmatched junction nucleotides: 8. Germline-derived CDR1 and CDR2 are SEHNR and FQNEAQ (reference sequence). There are 16 residues in the CDR3.

V usage is TRBV5-1 and J usage is TRBJ2-5; TRBD1 might be the D (6 bases). The length of the CDR3 is 14 residues. The germline V and J ends were trimmed by 1 base and 4 bases, with 11 bases remaining between them. Germline assignment: CDR1 SGHRS and CDR2 YFSETQ. The CDR3 region has the DNA TGCGCCAGCAGCTTGTTTGGGGGCCGAGAGACCCAGTACTTC. Its protein is CASSLFGGRETQYF.

The chain is built from TRBV2 and TRBJ2-3, with 7 bases lining up with TRBD1. V was pared by 6 bases and J by 0 bases, with 9 bases of the junction left unmatched. This CDR3 has 16 residues. Per germline, CDR1 SNHLY and CDR2 FYNNEI. In DNA form, the CDR3 reads TGTGCCAGCAGGACCCAGACAGGGTTTAGCACAGATACGCAGTATTTT. Its translation is CASRTQTGFSTDTQYF.

The chain links TRBV4-1 to TRBJ2-3; 8 positions agree with TRBD1. The length of the CDR3 is 15 residues. Trimming cost V 0 bases and J 6 bases; bases outside gene matches: 5. The germline V gene has CDR1 MGHRA and CDR2 YSYEKL. The CDR3 DNA follows: TGCGCCAGCAGCCAAGAGGACAGGGATGGGGATACGCAGTATTTT. Translating gives CASSQEDRDGDTQYF.

V and J are TRBV7-2 and TRBJ1-3; D is unresolved. The germline V and J ends were trimmed by 1 base and 0 bases, with 7 bases remaining between them. The CDR3 totals 15 residues. Germline CDR1 reads SGHTA; CDR2 reads FQGNSA. CDR3 nucleotide sequence: TGTGCCAGCAGCTTAGAGGTTACCTCTGGAAACACCATATATTTT. Protein sequence: CASSLEVTSGNTIYF.

The V call is TRBV19, the J call TRBJ2-7; no definite D call. Trimming stripped 8 bases from V and 7 bases from J, with 15 bases between. CDR3 length: 12 residues. Germline V gives CDR1 LNHDA, CDR2 SQIVND (reference sequence). CDR3 region: CASRSRLSEQYF. The CDR3 coding sequence is TGTGCCAGTCGATCCCGTCTAAGTGAGCAGTACTTC.

The rearrangement uses TRBV4-3 and TRBJ2-3; D is uncertain. CDR1 is LGHNA, CDR2 YSLEER, per germline. CDR3 length: 15 amino acids. The V end was cut by 2 bases, the J end by 2 bases, with 11 bases between. The CDR3, as DNA: TGCGCCAGCAGCCAAACCCCGAGCGTCACAGATACGCAGTATTTT. This codes for CASSQTPSVTDTQYF.

The chain is built from TRBV5-1 and TRBJ2-3, with TRBD1 as a possible D gene (7 bases). This CDR3 has 13 amino acids. Germline V gene sequence: CDR1 SGHRS, CDR2 YFSETQ. V dropped 4 bases and J dropped 4 bases, with 10 bases sitting between them. As DNA, the CDR3 is TGCGCCAGCAGCCAGGGGGAGGCAGATACGCAGTATTTT. It translates to CASSQGEADTQYF.

The chain carries TRBV5-4 and TRBJ2-3; D is perhaps TRBD1 (5 bases). Trimming cost V 3 bases and J 6 bases, with 8 bases left between them. The germline CDR1 and CDR2 sequences are SGHNT and YYREEE (reference sequence). The CDR3 runs 12 residues. This CDR3 reads CASSWKGDTQYF. Written as DNA, the CDR3 is TGTGCCAGCAGCTGGAAGGGGGATACGCAGTATTTT.

V gene TRBV7-2 combines with J gene TRBJ2-2, with TRBD1 identical over 7 bases. This CDR3 has 15 amino acids. V was pared by 2 bases and J by 6 bases, with 6 bases of the junction left unmatched. Germline V gene sequence: CDR1 SGHTA, CDR2 FQGNSA. The CDR3 region has the DNA TGTGCCAGCAGCTTAATAGGGGGCGAAGCCGGGGAGCTGTTTTTT. This encodes CASSLIGGEAGELFF.

This clone showed up just a few times. The chain carries TRBV7-8 and TRBJ1-2, with D possibly TRBD1 on 6 matching bases. The CDR3 spans 14 residues. The germline CDR1 and CDR2 sequences are SGHVS and FQNEAQ. Trimming took 1 base from V and 4 from J, leaving 10 bases between them. CDR3 in amino acids: CASSLGGTTYGYTF. DNA of the CDR3: TGTGCCAGCAGCTTAGGGGGGACAACCTATGGCTACACCTTC.

This sequence joins TRBV4-1 and TRBJ2-1; 8 bases fit TRBD2. This CDR3 is built from 16 residues. CDR1 and CDR2 from the germline V gene are MGHRA and YSYEKL. V was clipped by 2 bases and J by 4 bases; unmatched bases: 7. In nucleotides, the CDR3 is TGCGCCAGCAGCCAAAAGGCGGGGGGTACTTACAATGAGCAGTTCTTC. Its translation: CASSQKAGGTYNEQFF.

In nucleotides, the CDR3 is TGTGCCAGCAGCTTAGGTAGCGGCTACGAGCAGTACTTC. Translating it yields CASSLGSGYEQYF. The chain recombines TRBV11-2 with TRBJ2-7; TRBD2 might be the D (6 bases). The CDR3 sequence is 13 residues long. Per the germline V gene, CDR1 is SGHAT and CDR2 is FQNNGV. Trimming shortened V by 1 base and J by 3 bases, and 7 bases separated the two germline ends.

The genes are TRBV19 and TRBJ1-3; tentative D call: TRBD1 (6 bases). CDR1 LNHDA and CDR2 SQIVND come from the germline V gene (reference sequence). The CDR3 has 17 residues. Between the trimmed V and J ends, which lost 5 bases and 4 bases, there was a span of 21 bases. CDR3 nucleotides: TGTGCCAGTAGTCCTTCCGGGGGGCGTCTGACCGGAAACACCATATATTTT. Its protein is CASSPSGGRLTGNTIYF.

The rearrangement uses TRBV7-2 and TRBJ2-7; 8 bases align to TRBD1. V gave up 4 bases and J gave up 2 bases; unmatched junction bases: 7. Germline assignment: CDR1 SGHTA and CDR2 FQGNSA. The CDR3 spans 15 residues. As DNA, the CDR3 is TGTGCCAGCAGCTCTTCCCCGGGACAGGCCTACGAGCAGTACTTC. It codes for CASSSSPGQAYEQYF. The full variable domain, completed using reference TRBV7-2 and TRBJ2-7, is GAGVSQSPSNKVTEKGKDVELRCDPISGHTALYWYRQSLGQGLEFLIYFQGNSAPDKSGLPSDRFSAERTGGSVSTLTIQRTQQEDSAVYLCASSSSPGQAYEQYFGPGTRLTVT.